The 20 T cell receptor beta chains in this list originate from one sample, sequenced in a study of T cells in localized non-small cell lung cancer. Only in-frame clones appear in the TCRdb table, and some are missing; sequencing was by immunoSEQ multiplex PCR. The sample holds tens of thousands of clones, roughly 87% seen once. The sample in question was peripheral blood, obtained before any cancer treatment. The source of these receptors is a man aged 35 to 70 with stage I squamous cell lung carcinoma.

The chain recombines TRBV10-3 with TRBJ1-5; possible D gene TRBD1, 6 bases. There are 13 residues in the CDR3. Germline V lookup: CDR1 ENHRY, CDR2 SYGVKD. V lost 5 bases to trimming and J lost 5 bases, with 10 bases between them. CDR3 in amino acids: CAISLAGDQPQHF. The CDR3 DNA is TGTGCCATCAGTTTAGCAGGGGATCAGCCCCAGCATTTT.

V is TRBV5-4 and J is TRBJ1-1; D perhaps matches TRBD1 (5 bases). Trimming left V 5 bases short and J 0 bases short, with 14 bases between. Looked up from germline, CDR1 is SGHNT and CDR2 is YYREEE (reference sequence). This CDR3 is built from 15 residues. Written as DNA, the CDR3 is TGTGCCAGCAGACGCGAAGGGGCCCTGAACACTGAAGCTTTCTTT. Protein sequence: CASRREGALNTEAFF.

J is TRBJ2-5 and V is TRBV2; 7 bases fit TRBD1. This CDR3 is 18 amino acids long. CDR1 and CDR2 from the germline V gene are SNHLY and FYNNEI. Trimming cost V 2 bases and J 2 bases; bases outside gene matches: 14. This CDR3 is CASSEIPPPTGKQETQYF. The CDR3 DNA reads TGTGCCAGCAGTGAAATCCCCCCGCCGACAGGGAAACAAGAGACCCAGTACTTC.

The chain combines TRBV6-5 with TRBJ1-6; no clear D gene. CDR1 MNHEY and CDR2 SVGAGI come from the germline V gene. The CDR3 has 12 amino acids. V lost 2 bases and J 7 bases, leaving 3 bases between the germline ends. Here the CDR3 DNA reads TGTGCCAGCAGTTACAGCAATTCACCCCTCCACTTT. As protein: CASSYSNSPLHF.

V is TRBV19 and J is TRBJ2-3, with TRBD2 matching over 7 bases. V gave up 4 bases and J gave up 0 bases; unmatched junction bases: 4. Germline V gene lookup returns CDR1 LNHDA and CDR2 SQIVND (reference sequence). This CDR3 comprises 15 residues. The CDR3 loop reads CASSRLAVSTDTQYF. CDR3 nucleotide sequence: TGTGCCAGTAGTAGGCTAGCGGTGAGCACAGATACGCAGTATTTT.

The V gene is TRBV4-3, the J gene TRBJ2-7; D is possibly TRBD2 (5 bases). The CDR3 consists of 14 residues. Trimming removed 0 bases at V and 3 bases at J, with 9 bases between. From germline, CDR1 is LGHNA and CDR2 YSLEER. The CDR3: CASSQEIGNYEQYF. For the CDR3, the DNA is TGCGCCAGCAGCCAAGAAATCGGGAACTACGAGCAGTACTTC.

The chain carries TRBV7-2 and TRBJ1-2; no clear D gene. Germline V gene lookup returns CDR1 SGHTA and CDR2 FQGNSA. The CDR3 extends over 12 amino acids. V shed 7 bases and J shed 3 bases, with 9 bases lying between them. CDR3 in DNA: TGTGCCAGCACCAAGAACGACTATGGCTACACCTTC. Its translation is CASTKNDYGYTF.

The chain joins TRBV5-1 to TRBJ1-1; the D is unclear. V lost 4 bases and J 10 bases, leaving 14 bases between the germline ends. Germline loops: CDR1 SGHRS, CDR2 YFSETQ. The CDR3 length is 12 residues. The CDR3 DNA is TGCGCCAGCAGCCTTTCGGGATTCCCAGCTTTCTTT. Encoded protein: CASSLSGFPAFF.

This sequence joins TRBV5-1 and TRBJ1-4; 7 bases are a match to TRBD1. The germline gives CDR1 SGHRS, CDR2 YFSETQ. V lost 4 bases to trimming and J lost 0 bases; unmatched junction nucleotides: 9. This CDR3 spans 17 amino acids. The CDR3 sequence: CASSPSGQHATNEKLFF. As DNA, the CDR3 is TGCGCCAGCAGCCCCTCGGGACAGCACGCAACTAATGAAAAACTGTTTTTT.

The chain links TRBV6-4 to TRBJ2-1; 14 nucleotides match TRBD2. Per the germline V gene, CDR1 is MRHNA and CDR2 is SNTAGT. V lost 0 bases and J lost 9; bases outside the gene matches: 1. The CDR3 loop spans 15 amino acids. The CDR3 DNA is TGTGCCAGCAGTGACTCGACTAGCGGGGGGGCTGAGCAGTTCTTC. As protein: CASSDSTSGGAEQFF.

The V gene is TRBV6-1, the J gene TRBJ1-2; D is possibly TRBD1 (6 bases). CDR1 and CDR2 from the germline V gene are MNHNS and SASEGT. This CDR3 is 13 amino acids long. The germline V and J ends were trimmed by 6 bases and 8 bases, with 16 bases remaining between them. The CDR3, as DNA: TGTGCCAGCAGGGACAGTCACCCCTGGGGCTACACCTTC. Translation: CASRDSHPWGYTF.

The V call is TRBV6-6, the J call TRBJ2-1, with 9 bases identical to TRBD1. V lost 2 bases, J lost 4 bases, and 6 bases stayed unmatched. Germline values: CDR1 MNHNY, CDR2 SVGAGI (reference sequence). This CDR3 is 16 amino acids long. The CDR3 spells CASSYGTGLRYNEQFF. The CDR3 DNA reads as TGTGCCAGCAGTTACGGGACAGGGCTCCGTTACAATGAGCAGTTCTTC.

The chain combines TRBV9 with TRBJ2-7; TRBD1 matches 10 bases. The V gene end was trimmed by 3 bases and the J gene end by 2 bases; junction bases not matched to a gene: 14. The germline V gene encodes CDR1 SGDLS and CDR2 YYNGEE. There are 18 residues in the CDR3. Written as DNA, the CDR3 is TGTGCCAGCAGCGCCTACGAGAAAGGGACAGGGGTCACCTACGAGCAGTACTTC. This codes for CASSAYEKGTGVTYEQYF.

V gene TRBV7-9 combines with J gene TRBJ1-2; D unresolved. Germline V gene data show CDR1 as SEHNR and CDR2 as FQNEAQ (reference sequence). The CDR3 runs to 11 residues. V lost 3 bases, J lost 7 bases, and 6 bases lay in between. The CDR3 sequence: CASSLSGGYTF. Written as DNA, the CDR3 is TGTGCCAGCAGCTTGAGCGGTGGCTACACCTTC.

CDR3 in amino acids: CASSFWGRGETQYF. Written as DNA, the CDR3 is TGTGCCAGCAGCTTTTGGGGGCGCGGAGAGACCCAGTACTTC. The chain employs TRBV7-9 and TRBJ2-5, with D tentatively TRBD1 (6 bases). This CDR3 is built from 14 residues. Germline V gene lookup returns CDR1 SEHNR and CDR2 FQNEAQ (reference sequence). Trimming left V 3 bases short and J 4 bases short, with 12 bases between. Using reference TRBV7-9 and TRBJ2-5 for the parts outside the CDR3, the full variable domain is DTGVSQNPRHKITKRGQNVTFRCDPISEHNRLYWYRQTLGQGPEFLTYFQNEAQLEKSRLLSDRFSAERPKGSFSTLEIQRTEQGDSAMYLCASSFWGRGETQYFGPGTRLLVL.

The chain is built from TRBV10-1 and TRBJ1-1; 7 bases line up with TRBD1. Per the germline V gene, CDR1 is WNHNN and CDR2 is SYGVQD (reference sequence). With 6 bases clipped from V and 6 bases from J, the junction kept 10 bases outside the gene matches. The CDR3 is 14 amino acids. For the CDR3, the DNA is TGCGCCAGCAGCGCAAGGGACAGAAGTCCTGAAGCTTTCTTT. Translated, it gives CASSARDRSPEAFF.

This sequence joins TRBV6-1 and TRBJ2-5, with D perhaps matching TRBD1 or TRBD2 (5 bases each). Trimming left V 7 bases short and J 1 base short, with 10 bases between. Germline CDR1 and CDR2: MNHNS and SASEGT. This CDR3 has 13 residues. As DNA, the CDR3 is TGTGCCAGCAATCGGGACGGCCAAGAGACCCAGTACTTC. Protein product: CASNRDGQETQYF.

The V gene is TRBV4-3, the J gene TRBJ2-2; possible D gene TRBD1, 5 bases. Looked up from germline, CDR1 is LGHNA and CDR2 is YSLEER. V was clipped by 6 bases and J by 2 bases, with 16 bases between them. This CDR3 spans 16 amino acids. This chain's CDR3 is CASRTMLRGNTGELFF. Written as DNA, the CDR3 is TGCGCCAGCAGAACCATGCTAAGGGGAAACACCGGGGAGCTGTTTTTT.

This clone has just a few counts. J is TRBJ1-2 and V is TRBV2, with D possibly TRBD1 on 5 matching bases. Per the germline V gene, CDR1 is SNHLY and CDR2 is FYNNEI. The CDR3 contains 13 residues. V shed 3 bases and J shed 4 bases, with 9 bases lying between them. The CDR3 region is CASSDRQLYGYTF. Here the CDR3 DNA reads TGTGCCAGCAGTGATCGACAGCTCTATGGCTACACCTTC.

V usage is TRBV19 and J usage is TRBJ1-1; a possible D gene is TRBD1 (6 bases). This CDR3 is 17 amino acids long. Germline V lookup: CDR1 LNHDA, CDR2 SQIVND (reference sequence). Between the trimmed V and J ends, which lost 3 bases and 0 bases, there was a span of 17 bases. The DNA of the CDR3 is TGTGCCAGTAGTATCCCTGACAGGACCGGTTTGAACACTGAAGCTTTCTTT. Amino acids: CASSIPDRTGLNTEAFF.